This T cell receptor beta chain stems from a study of T cells in Graves' hyperthyroidism and ophthalmopathy. The study, taken as a whole, reports: Patients with ophthalmopathy were separated from those with stable hyperthyroidism by a 13 V-J model.

CDR3 length: 14 residues. Germline V gene lookup returns CDR1 KGHDR and CDR2 SFDVKD. V was trimmed by 8 bases and J by 7 bases, leaving 17 bases between them. About this clonotype: No antigen is known for it.

Regions amplified from RNA transcripts were the TCR beta CDR3 regions. When the TCR CDR3 underwent first-round RT-PCR, the HTBI primer set was used. TCRdb passed the multiplex PCR reads through MiXCR, listing each CDR3 protein once. Of 450,000 to 700,000 distinct CDR3 sequences in the sample, just over 45% were seen once. The sample taken for sequencing was peripheral blood or thyroid tissue (not recorded which). V and J are TRBV24-1 and TRBJ1-5, with D tentatively TRBD1 (6 bases). The origin of this receptor is a woman younger than 35 with Graves' hyperthyroidism. The CDR3, as DNA: TGTGCCACCATGGGGGATGGGGGCGAACAGCCCCAGCATTTT. Translated, it gives CATMGDGGEQPQHF.